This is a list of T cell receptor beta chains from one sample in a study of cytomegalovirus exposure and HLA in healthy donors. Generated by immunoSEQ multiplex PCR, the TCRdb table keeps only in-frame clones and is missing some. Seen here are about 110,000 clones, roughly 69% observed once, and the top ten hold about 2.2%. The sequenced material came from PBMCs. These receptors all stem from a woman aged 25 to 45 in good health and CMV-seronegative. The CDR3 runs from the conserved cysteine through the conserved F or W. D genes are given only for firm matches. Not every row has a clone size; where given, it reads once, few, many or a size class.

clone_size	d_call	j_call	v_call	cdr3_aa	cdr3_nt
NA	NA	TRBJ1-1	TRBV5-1	CASSLRGDSMNTEAFF	TGCGCCAGCAGCTTGAGGGGCGACAGCATGAACACTGAAGCTTTCTTT
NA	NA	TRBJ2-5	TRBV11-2	CASSLNRGGETQYF	TGTGCCAGCAGCTTAAACAGGGGAGGAGAGACCCAGTACTTC
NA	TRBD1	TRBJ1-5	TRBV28	CASRPTGPGSQPQHF	TGTGCCAGCAGACCGACAGGGCCAGGGAGTCAGCCCCAGCATTTT
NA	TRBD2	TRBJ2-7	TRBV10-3	CAISAKTSGSLEQYF	TGTGCCATCAGTGCCAAGACTAGCGGGAGCCTCGAGCAGTACTTC
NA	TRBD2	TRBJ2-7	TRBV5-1	CASSLGREPYEQYF	TGCGCCAGCAGCTTAGGGCGGGAGCCTTACGAGCAGTACTTC
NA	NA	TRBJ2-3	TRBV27	CASSSRGSGTTDTQYF	TGTGCCAGCAGTTCCCGGGGTAGCGGAACCACAGATACGCAGTATTTT
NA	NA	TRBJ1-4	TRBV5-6	CASSLGGRAFEEKLFF	TGTGCCAGCAGCTTGGGGGGCAGGGCATTTGAAGAAAAACTGTTTTTT
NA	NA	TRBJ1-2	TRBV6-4	CASRQGGDYGYTF	TGTGCCAGCAGGCAGGGTGGGGACTATGGCTACACCTTC
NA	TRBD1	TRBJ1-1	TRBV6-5	CASSYDRGRAEAFF	TGTGCCAGCAGTTACGACAGGGGGCGAGCAGAAGCTTTCTTT
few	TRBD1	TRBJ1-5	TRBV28	CASSFFWTGRMDSNQPQHF	TGTGCCAGCAGTTTTTTTTGGACAGGCCGAATGGATAGCAATCAGCCCCAGCATTTT
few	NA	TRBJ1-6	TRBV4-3	CASSQLGRGNSPLHF	TGCGCCAGCAGCCAATTGGGGAGGGGGAATTCACCCCTCCACTTT
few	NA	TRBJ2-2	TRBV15	CATSRDRVSGELFF	TGTGCCACCAGCAGAGATCGTGTCAGCGGGGAGCTGTTTTTT
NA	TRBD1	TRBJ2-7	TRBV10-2	CASSEWTRDRGSYEQYF	TGCGCCAGCAGTGAGTGGACCCGGGACAGGGGCTCCTACGAGCAGTACTTC
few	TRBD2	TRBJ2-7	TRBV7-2	CASSLWGSGRGSSYEQYF	TGTGCCAGCAGCCTTTGGGGTAGCGGGAGGGGGAGCTCCTACGAGCAGTACTTC
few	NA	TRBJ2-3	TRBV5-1	CASSLEGGVSDTQYF	TGCGCCAGCAGCTTGGAAGGCGGGGTGTCGGATACGCAGTATTTT
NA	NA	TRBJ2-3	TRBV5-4	CASSLRRTGTDTQYF	TGTGCCAGCAGCTTACGCCGGACTGGCACAGATACGCAGTATTTT
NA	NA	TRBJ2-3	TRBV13	CASSSYQGSGTDTQYF	TGTGCCAGCAGCTCATACCAGGGGTCTGGCACAGATACGCAGTATTTT
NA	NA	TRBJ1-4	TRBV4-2	CASSQDSKKLFF	TGTGCCAGCAGCCAAGATAGTAAAAAACTGTTTTTT
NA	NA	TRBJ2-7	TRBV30	CAWTTLQDSYEQYF	TGTGCCTGGACAACCTTACAGGACTCCTACGAGCAGTACTTC
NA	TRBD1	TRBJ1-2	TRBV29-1	CSVDRGAYYGYTF	TGCAGCGTTGACAGGGGGGCCTACTATGGCTACACCTTC
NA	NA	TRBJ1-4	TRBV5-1	CASSLAPVATNEKLFF	TGCGCCAGCAGCTTGGCTCCTGTTGCAACTAATGAAAAACTGTTTTTT
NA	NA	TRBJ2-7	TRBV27	CASSLHLGYEQYF	TGTGCCAGCAGTTTGCATCTAGGCTACGAGCAGTACTTC
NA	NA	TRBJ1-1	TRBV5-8	CASSYRQNYMNTEAFF	TGTGCCAGCAGCTACAGACAGAATTACATGAACACTGAAGCTTTCTTT
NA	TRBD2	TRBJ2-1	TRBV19	CASSIDREGLRNEQFF	TGTGCCAGTAGTATAGATCGGGAGGGCCTAAGGAATGAGCAGTTCTTC